The 10 T cell receptor beta chains presented below share a single source sample, sequenced in a study of blood T cell repertoires in COVID-19. Method: immunoSEQ multiplex PCR; TCRdb's copy keeps in-frame clones and lacks some. The profile shows 150,000 to 200,000 clones, roughly 87% of them singletons. Material for sequencing was peripheral blood. These receptors all come from a man aged 18 to 30 who had recovered from COVID-19.

The chain joins TRBV3-1 (or the pseudogene TRBV3-2) to TRBJ1-2; D is unresolved. The CDR3 has 13 amino acids. Germline CDR1 and CDR2: LGHDT and YNNKEL (reference sequence). The V end was cut by 4 bases, the J end by 5 bases, with 11 bases between. The CDR3 DNA is TGTGCCAGCAGCCGAGCCCTAGAGTATGGCTACACCTTC. Translating it yields CASSRALEYGYTF.

The chain is built from TRBV7-6 and TRBJ2-1; the D is unclear. There are 15 residues in the CDR3. CDR1 is SGHVS and CDR2 is FNYEAQ in the germline V gene. The V and J ends lost 4 bases and 8 bases respectively, with 18 bases between them. CDR3 DNA: TGTGCCAGCAGCTCAAATACCGGGTCTTTTGATGAGCAGTTCTTC. Encoded protein: CASSSNTGSFDEQFF.

The V call is TRBV20-1, the J call TRBJ2-7; perhaps TRBD1 as D (6 bases). The V end lost 3 bases, the J end lost 7 bases, and 13 bases lay between the germline ends. The CDR3 consists of 12 residues. CDR1 is DFQATT and CDR2 is SNEGSKA in the germline V gene (reference sequence). For the CDR3, the DNA is TGCAGTGCTAGTATGGGGGCGCGGGAGCAGTACTTC. It specifies CSASMGAREQYF.

V gene TRBV24-1 combines with J gene TRBJ2-1, with D tentatively TRBD1 (7 bases). This CDR3 is 15 amino acids long. Trimming removed 9 bases at V and 3 bases at J, with 17 bases between. The germline gives CDR1 KGHDR, CDR2 SFDVKD. The CDR3 here is CATSGGGQGYNEQFF. CDR3 DNA sequence: TGTGCCACCTCAGGAGGGGGCCAGGGCTACAATGAGCAGTTCTTC.

The V call is TRBV11-3, the J call TRBJ2-7; the match to TRBD2 covers 14 bases. V lost 3 bases to trimming and J lost 7 bases; unmatched junction nucleotides: 2. Germline-derived CDR1 and CDR2 are SGHNT and YENEEA. This CDR3 contains 14 residues. CDR3 residues: CASSLGLAGDEQYF. CDR3 coding DNA: TGTGCCAGCAGCTTGGGACTAGCGGGAGATGAGCAGTACTTC.

The rearrangement links TRBV5-6 to TRBJ2-1, with D unresolved. Trimming took 0 bases from V and 8 from J, leaving 12 bases between them. The CDR3 length is 14 residues. Germline CDR1 SGHDT, CDR2 YYEEEE. CDR3 loop: CASSLVLAPHEQFF. CDR3 in DNA: TGTGCCAGCAGCTTGGTCTTGGCACCGCATGAGCAGTTCTTC. Complete variable domain (other parts from reference TRBV5-6 and TRBJ2-1): DAGVTQSPTHLIKTRGQQVTLRCSPKSGHDTVSWYQQALGQGPQFIFQYYEEEERQRGNFPDRFSGHQFPNYSSELNVNALLLGDSALYLCASSLVLAPHEQFFGPGTRLTVL.

The rearrangement links TRBV12-3 or TRBV12-4 to TRBJ1-2; D remains unclear. V lost 3 bases, J lost 4 bases, and 9 bases lay in between. This CDR3 is built from 13 residues. The CDR3 is CASSFDRLYGYTF. The CDR3 DNA is TGTGCCAGCAGTTTTGATAGACTCTATGGCTACACCTTC.

The chain links TRBV5-5 to TRBJ1-2; D possibly corresponds to TRBD1 (6 bases). The ends were cut back, 4 bases at V and 3 bases at J, with 16 bases in the middle. The CDR3 runs 15 residues. CDR1 and CDR2 from the germline V gene are SGHKS and YYEKEE (reference sequence). CDR3 nucleotide sequence: TGTGCCAGCAGCGCGGTGCAGGGGTCTTACTATGGCTACACCTTC. It codes for CASSAVQGSYYGYTF.

This clone was detected only once. This rearrangement joins TRBV29-1 to TRBJ1-4; 7 bases are shared with TRBD1. The CDR3 has 14 residues. The trim removed 4 bases at V and 7 bases at J, leaving 9 bases unmatched. CDR1 and CDR2 (germline): SQVTM, ANQGSEA. CDR3 bases: TGCAGCGTTGTCACAGGGGCGTGGGGTGAAAAACTGTTTTTT. Its translation: CSVVTGAWGEKLFF. The full variable domain, its missing parts supplied by reference TRBV29-1 and TRBJ1-4, is SAVISQKPSRDICQRGTSLTIQCQVDSQVTMMFWYRQQPGQSLTLIATANQGSEATYESGFVIDKFPISRPNLTFSTLTVSNMSPEDSSIYLCSVVTGAWGEKLFFGSGTQLSVL.

The genes are TRBV6-5 and TRBJ1-2; TRBD1 agrees at 8 bases. There are 14 residues in the CDR3. V dropped 6 bases and J dropped 8; count of bases not matched to a gene: 11. Germline values: CDR1 MNHEY, CDR2 SVGAGI. CDR3 sequence: CASSARLDRVGYTF. CDR3 bases: TGTGCCAGCAGCGCCAGACTGGACAGGGTCGGCTACACCTTC.